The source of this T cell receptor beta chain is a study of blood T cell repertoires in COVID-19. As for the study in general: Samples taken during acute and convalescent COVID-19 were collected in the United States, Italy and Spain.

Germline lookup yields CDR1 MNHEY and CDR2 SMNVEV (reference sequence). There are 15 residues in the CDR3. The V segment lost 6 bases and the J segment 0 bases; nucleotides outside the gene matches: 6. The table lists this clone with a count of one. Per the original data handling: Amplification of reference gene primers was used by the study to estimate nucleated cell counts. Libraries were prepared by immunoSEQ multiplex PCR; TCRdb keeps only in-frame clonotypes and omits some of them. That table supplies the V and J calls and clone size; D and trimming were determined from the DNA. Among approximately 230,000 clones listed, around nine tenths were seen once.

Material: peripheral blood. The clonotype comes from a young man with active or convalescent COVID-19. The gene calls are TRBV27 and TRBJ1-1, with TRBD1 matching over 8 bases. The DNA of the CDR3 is TGTGCCAGCAGCCTGGACAGGGCAATGAACACTGAAGCTTTCTTT. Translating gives CASSLDRAMNTEAFF.